This T cell receptor beta chain stems from a study of human T cells and chemical hapten exposure. Attachment of unique molecular identifiers to individual cDNA molecules was performed in the library. Using its own MiXCR run on the RACE reads, TCRdb lists one record per CDR3 protein. The sample holds about 80,000 distinct CDR3 sequences, approximately 14% seen once. Losses at the gene ends were 5 bases for V and 1 base for J; bases not matched to a gene: 4. Germline V lookup: CDR1 SQVTM, CDR2 ANQGSEA. CDR3 length equals 14 residues. Time point of the sample: pre-sensitization, week 0. Specified treatment: therapeutic diphenylcyclopropenone sensitization with weekly scalp DPC.

This chain links TRBV29-1 with TRBJ2-7; 11 positions match TRBD2. This TCR came from a woman aged 45 to 65 with alopecia areata. Some clones in this sample may be carry-over from other donors' samples. Sequenced here: whole blood, sampled in connection with sensitization to the hapten diphenylcyclopropenone (DPC). This CDR3 reads CSVFTSGSSYEQYF. The CDR3 DNA reads TGCAGCGTTTTTACTAGCGGGAGTTCCTACGAGCAGTACTTC.